One TCR beta chain is described in this entry. Antigen specificity is unknown. This record comes from a study of OX40 agonist ivuxolimab in advanced cancers. Study as a whole: The group had a mean age of 60 years, ranged from about 23 to 85, and was 82.7% male.

Baseline, cycle 4 day 1, and cycle 7 day 1 were the blood sampling points. The data were produced by immunoSEQ multiplex PCR, yet TCRdb's version contains in-frame clones alone and is incomplete. Among 50,000 to 55,000 clones listed, around 80% were seen once. Findings and limits, study-wide: Researchers report that CD8+ T cells had, on average, more expanded clones than CD4+.

Per the germline V gene, CDR1 is MNHNY and CDR2 is SVGAGI (reference sequence). V shed 2 bases and J 4 bases; nucleotides not matched to a gene: 6. The CDR3 runs to 15 residues. The specimen was CD4+ or CD8+ T cells sorted from blood, collected in a trial of the OX40 agonist ivuxolimab. This receptor was identified in an adult with an advanced solid tumor such as melanoma, head and neck, liver or kidney cancer. This chain uses TRBV6-6 with TRBJ1-1, with 8 bases fitting TRBD1. CDR3: CASSYGATGGTEAFF. The CDR3, as DNA: TGTGCCAGCAGTTACGGGGCTACAGGGGGCACTGAAGCTTTCTTT.